This T cell receptor beta chain appears in the sequencing data of a study of technical replicates of blood from several donors. The germline gives CDR1 LNHDA, CDR2 SQIVND (reference sequence). The CDR3 has 14 residues. V dropped 5 bases and J dropped 6; count of bases not matched to a gene: 6. Using immunoSEQ multiplex PCR, the repertoire was profiled, and TCRdb retains in-frame clones only, with some absent. In the table there are 99,000 or so clones, 95% of which are singletons. The TCR sequence derives from a human donor in good health. The sequencing sample was made of T cells isolated from PBMCs. The chain has TRBV19 and TRBJ1-2, with 10 positions matching TRBD1. The CDR3 is CASSVTGGNHGYTF. CDR3 in DNA: TGTGCCAGTAGTGTGACAGGGGGCAACCATGGCTACACCTTC.